Listed below are T cell receptor beta chains from one sample, sequenced in a study of blood T cell repertoires in COVID-19. TCRdb keeps only in-frame clones here, not all; method: immunoSEQ multiplex PCR. The sample includes about 160,000 clones, around 81% of them seen just once. The sequenced sample consisted of peripheral blood. Receptors originate from a man in his fifties or sixties with active or convalescent COVID-19. The CDR3 runs from the conserved cysteine through the conserved F or W. A D gene is named only where the DNA matches it firmly. A row's size may be missing; if present it is once, few, many or a size class.

d_gene | j_gene | abundance | v_gene | CDR3aa | CDR3nt
. | TRBJ2-3 | . | TRBV28 | CASSLLTDTQYF | TGTGCCAGCAGTTTACTCACAGATACGCAGTATTTT
. | TRBJ1-2 | once | TRBV10-3 | CAISEGGVYGYTF | TGTGCCATCAGTGAGGGGGGGGTCTATGGCTACACCTTC
. | TRBJ2-5 | once | TRBV7-2 | CASSRLQGGGQETQYF | TGTGCCAGCAGCAGACTACAGGGCGGAGGCCAAGAGACCCAGTACTTC
. | TRBJ2-4 | few | TRBV3-1/TRBV3-2 | CASRGGTKNIQYF | TGTGCCAGCAGAGGGGGAACCAAAAACATTCAGTACTTC
TRBD1 | TRBJ1-1 | once | TRBV28 | CASSLGGATGGGEAFF | TGTGCCAGCAGTTTGGGAGGGGCGACAGGGGGAGGTGAAGCTTTCTTT
. | TRBJ1-6 | . | TRBV3-1/TRBV3-2 | CASSQAPQPANSPLHF | TGTGCCAGCAGCCAGGCTCCACAGCCCGCTAATTCACCCCTCCACTTT
. | TRBJ1-4 | . | TRBV10-3 | CAISESLGGRGEKLFF | TGTGCCATCAGTGAGTCGCTCGGGGGACGAGGTGAAAAACTGTTTTTT
. | TRBJ1-2 | few | TRBV6-5 | CASLGQYGYTF | TGTGCCAGCCTTGGGCAGTATGGCTACACCTTC
. | TRBJ1-5 | . | TRBV5-1 | CASSPDPGSNQPQHF | TGCGCCAGCAGCCCTGACCCGGGGAGCAATCAGCCCCAGCATTTT
. | TRBJ1-2 | . | TRBV9 | CASSTRTVFYTF | TGTGCCAGCAGCACCCGGACAGTCTTCTACACCTTC
TRBD1 | TRBJ1-2 | . | TRBV6-6 | CASSHPRGRSYGYTF | TGTGCCAGCAGCCACCCAAGGGGGCGTTCCTATGGCTACACCTTC
. | TRBJ2-7 | . | TRBV3-1/TRBV3-2 | CASSLSGISHEQYF | TGTGCCAGCAGCCTGAGCGGAATCTCCCACGAGCAGTACTTC
TRBD1 | TRBJ1-2 | . | TRBV6-5 | CASRPGGANYGYTF | TGTGCCAGCAGACCAGGGGGCGCTAACTATGGCTACACCTTC
TRBD2 | TRBJ2-5 | . | TRBV6-5 | CASSYRSSGVLQTQYF | TGTGCCAGCAGTTACCGGTCTAGCGGGGTGTTGCAGACCCAGTACTTC
. | TRBJ1-4 | few | TRBV11-2 | CASSLVQGSWEKLFF | TGTGCCAGCAGCTTAGTTCAGGGAAGTTGGGAAAAACTGTTTTTT
TRBD2 | TRBJ2-7 | . | TRBV5-1 | CASSLAGGDSYEQYF | TGCGCCAGCAGCTTGGCGGGAGGGGACTCCTACGAGCAGTACTTC
. | TRBJ1-1 | . | TRBV18 | CASSPQEVNTEAFF | TGTGCCAGCTCACCCCAGGAGGTGAACACTGAAGCTTTCTTT
. | TRBJ2-3 | once | TRBV5-1 | CASSLDVSRGTDTQYF | TGCGCCAGCAGCTTGGATGTAAGCCGCGGCACAGATACGCAGTATTTT
TRBD1 | TRBJ1-2 | once | TRBV19 | CASSIILGQGEGYTF | TGTGCCAGTAGTATAATCTTGGGACAGGGCGAGGGCTACACCTTC
TRBD1 | TRBJ2-7 | once | TRBV9 | CASSPRTGNNEQYF | TGTGCCAGCAGCCCTCGGACAGGGAACAACGAGCAGTACTTC
. | TRBJ2-3 | . | TRBV5-1 | CASRLAWEDTQYF | TGCGCCAGCCGGCTAGCCTGGGAAGATACGCAGTATTTT
TRBD1 | TRBJ2-3 | once | TRBV24-1 | CATSDPGQGSSDTQYF | TGTGCCACCAGTGATCCGGGACAGGGCTCGTCAGATACGCAGTATTTT
TRBD1 | TRBJ2-1 | . | TRBV2 | CASSDQGADNEQFF | TGTGCCAGCAGTGATCAGGGGGCGGACAATGAGCAGTTCTTC
TRBD1 | TRBJ1-3 | . | TRBV9 | CASSAERGRGNTIYF | TGTGCCAGCAGCGCAGAGAGGGGCAGGGGGAACACCATATATTTT
TRBD1 | TRBJ1-2 | . | TRBV19 | CASNIGQGRYGYTF | TGTGCCAGTAACATCGGACAGGGCCGCTATGGCTACACCTTC
. | TRBJ1-1 | . | TRBV15 | CATSRLTTGQNTEAFF | TGTGCCACCAGCAGACTAACCACGGGACAGAACACTGAAGCTTTCTTT
. | TRBJ2-1 | . | TRBV27 | CASSSGETYNEQFF | TGTGCCAGCAGTTCCGGGGAGACGTACAATGAGCAGTTCTTC
. | TRBJ2-2 | . | TRBV27 | CASRQGQNTGELFF | TGTGCCAGCAGGCAGGGGCAGAACACCGGGGAGCTGTTTTTT
. | TRBJ1-1 | . | TRBV5-1 | CASSLGDRRGTEAFF | TGCGCCAGCAGCTTGGGCGACAGAAGGGGAACTGAAGCTTTCTTT
TRBD1 | TRBJ1-2 | . | TRBV19 | CASSTSSGQGAYGYTF | TGTGCCAGTAGTACCTCCTCCGGACAGGGGGCTTATGGCTACACCTTC
. | TRBJ1-5 | . | TRBV7-8 | CASSLAGQGGQPQHF | TGTGCCAGCAGCTTAGCGGGCCAGGGAGGGCAGCCCCAGCATTTT
TRBD2 | TRBJ2-5 | once | TRBV7-2 | CASSLSGSSETQYF | TGTGCCAGCAGCCTTAGCGGGAGTAGCGAGACCCAGTACTTC
. | TRBJ1-3 | many | TRBV6-1 | CASSDRGIPSSGNTIYF | TGTGCCAGCAGTGACAGGGGAATCCCCTCCTCTGGAAACACCATATATTTT
. | TRBJ1-2 | . | TRBV10-3 | CAISGQSYGYTF | TGTGCCATCAGCGGACAGTCCTATGGCTACACCTTC
TRBD2 | TRBJ2-7 | . | TRBV9 | CASSVADSPGGYEQYF | TGTGCCAGCAGCGTAGCAGACAGCCCCGGGGGGTACGAGCAGTACTTC
. | TRBJ2-5 | . | TRBV20-1 | CSAPLAETQYF | TGCAGTGCTCCCCTGGCAGAGACCCAGTACTTC
TRBD1 | TRBJ1-4 | . | TRBV2 | CASNRDRGFTNEKLFF | TGTGCCAGCAACCGGGACAGGGGGTTTACTAATGAAAAACTGTTTTTT
. | TRBJ2-7 | . | TRBV18 | CASSPYDRFHEQYF | TGTGCCAGCTCACCATACGACAGGTTCCACGAGCAGTACTTC
. | TRBJ2-5 | . | TRBV5-1 | CASSPGYRQAQETQYF | TGCGCCAGCAGCCCCGGGTATAGACAGGCCCAAGAGACCCAGTACTTC
. | TRBJ1-2 | . | TRBV15 | CATSSPRDKVRANYGYTF | TGTGCCACCAGCAGCCCCCGGGACAAGGTGCGAGCTAACTATGGCTACACCTTC
TRBD2 | TRBJ2-3 | . | TRBV28 | CATKRGERESDTQYF | TGTGCCACGAAAAGGGGCGAGCGGGAGTCAGATACGCAGTATTTT